This TCR beta chain emerged from a study of T cell responses to AZD1222 COVID-19 vaccine. The study pooled second doses at about 4 or about 12 weeks. Here immunoSEQ multiplex PCR was the method, and the copy in TCRdb shows in-frame clones only, minus some. The sample contains 120,000 to 150,000 clones, approximately 90% of which appear only once. Comments on this clone: What it binds is unknown.

The germline CDR1 and CDR2 sequences are KGHDR and SFDVKD. The CDR3 consists of 18 residues. With 5 bases removed from V and 2 bases from J, the gap between germline ends came to 20 bases. Regarding the study as a whole: Nearly half of spike-specific TCRs reportedly target unmutated variant regions.

The source of this sequence is an adult who received the AZD1222 COVID-19 vaccine. The sample here was peripheral blood, taken 28 days after the second AZD1222 dose. The V call is TRBV24-1, the J call TRBJ2-2; no reliable D call. This CDR3 is CATSAPGRTRANTGELFF. CDR3 in DNA: TGTGCCACCAGTGCCCCGGGCCGTACACGTGCCAACACCGGGGAGCTGTTTTTT.